The sequence of this T cell receptor beta chain was determined in a study of breast tumors, draining lymph nodes, adjacent tissues. Breast cancer patients provided tissue from their axillary draining lymph nodes. This CDR3 spans 14 amino acids. Trimming shortened V by 6 bases and J by 6 bases, and 21 bases separated the two germline ends. Per the germline V gene, CDR1 is DFQATT and CDR2 is SNEGSKA (reference sequence). TCRdb redid the calling of the multiplex PCR reads with MiXCR, one entry per CDR3 protein. Among under 250,000 distinct CDR3 sequences listed, 32% were seen once. This clonotype was seen ten or more times.

This receptor was identified in a female donor with breast cancer. Some clones in this sample may be carry-over from other donors' samples. The rearrangement links TRBV20-1 to TRBJ2-7; tentative D call: TRBD2 (6 bases). Sample: axillary lymph node tissue. CDR3 amino acids: CSARLSLARSEQYF. In DNA, the CDR3 is TGCAGTGCGCGACTATCTCTAGCGAGGTCCGAGCAGTACTTC.